A single sample gave rise to the 8 T cell receptor beta chains below, sequenced in a study of blood T cell repertoires in COVID-19. Clones were read by immunoSEQ multiplex PCR, and TCRdb kept only the in-frame ones, dropping some. Of just over 300,000 clones listed, around nine tenths are singletons. The sample consisted of peripheral blood. These receptors were taken from a woman between 25 and 40 years old with COVID-19, enrolled during active disease.

The chain combines TRBV7-8 with TRBJ1-5; no definite D call. This CDR3 comprises 15 residues. Germline V gene sequence: CDR1 SGHVS, CDR2 FQNEAQ. The V gene lost 5 bases and the J gene lost 2 bases, with 13 bases spanning the gap. CDR3 protein: CASSERATGNQPQHF. CDR3 nucleotides: TGTGCCAGCAGCGAGAGGGCCACTGGCAATCAGCCCCAGCATTTT.

V usage is TRBV7-2 and J usage is TRBJ1-5; TRBD1 matches 9 bases. V lost 1 base and J lost 6; bases outside the gene matches: 4. This CDR3 comprises 15 residues. The V gene's germline CDR1 is SGHTA and CDR2 FQGNSA. The CDR3 spells CASSLGLTGGQPQHF. The CDR3 region has the DNA TGTGCCAGCAGCTTAGGCCTGACAGGGGGTCAGCCCCAGCATTTT.

The rearrangement links TRBV30 to TRBJ1-1; weak D call: TRBD1 (6 bases). From germline, CDR1 is GTSNPN and CDR2 SVGIG (reference sequence). CDR3 length equals 13 residues. Trimming pared 3 bases from V and 0 bases from J, leaving 8 bases between. The CDR3 is CAWRDRMNTEAFF. Here the CDR3 DNA reads TGTGCCTGGAGAGACAGGATGAACACTGAAGCTTTCTTT. Using reference TRBV30 and TRBJ1-1 for the parts outside the CDR3, the full variable domain is SQTIHQWPATLVQPVGSPLSLECTVEGTSNPNLYWYRQAAGRGLQLLFYSVGIGQISSEVPQNLSASRPQDRQFILSSKKLLLSDSGFYLCAWRDRMNTEAFFGQGTRLTVV.

The chain links TRBV4-1 to TRBJ1-5, with D unclear. From germline, CDR1 is MGHRA and CDR2 YSYEKL. The CDR3 loop spans 13 amino acids. V gave up 2 bases and J gave up 6 bases, with 8 bases separating them. CDR3 nucleotide sequence: TGCGCCAGCAGCCAACCTCGCGGTCAGCCCCAGCATTTT. It is translated as CASSQPRGQPQHF.

This clone has a single count. This chain joins TRBV9 and TRBJ2-5, with D possibly TRBD2 on 5 matching bases. The germline V and J ends were trimmed by 0 bases and 4 bases, with 10 bases remaining between them. The CDR3 loop spans 14 amino acids. From germline, CDR1 is SGDLS and CDR2 YYNGEE. The CDR3 reads CASSVATRGETQYF. The DNA for the CDR3 is TGTGCCAGCAGCGTAGCGACACGGGGAGAGACCCAGTACTTC.

This clone appeared many times. The rearrangement joins TRBV5-1 to TRBJ1-1; 8 bases fit TRBD1. Germline assignment: CDR1 SGHRS and CDR2 YFSETQ. J gave up 7 bases and V 5 bases, and 4 bases lay outside the gene matches. The CDR3 runs 12 residues. The CDR3 DNA sequence: TGCGCCAGCAGTTTTGACAGGGGTGAAGCTTTCTTT. This translates into CASSFDRGEAFF.

V and J are TRBV18 and TRBJ1-2, with D unresolved. Per germline, CDR1 KGHSH and CDR2 LQKENI. V lost 6 bases and J lost 0, with 8 bases in between. The CDR3 is 13 amino acids. CDR3 DNA sequence: TGTGCCAGCTCGCGAGATCCTAACTATGGCTACACCTTC. Protein: CASSRDPNYGYTF.

This rearrangement joins TRBV5-1 to TRBJ2-5, with TRBD2 identical over 7 bases. The CDR3 is 13 residues long. Looked up from germline, CDR1 is SGHRS and CDR2 is YFSETQ. Losses at the gene ends were 7 bases for V and 5 bases for J; bases not matched to a gene: 8. Here the CDR3 DNA reads TGCGCCAGCTCCCCCCTCGGGGGGGAGACCCAGTACTTC. Translation gives CASSPLGGETQYF.